Reported below is one TCR beta chain. The specificity of this receptor is unknown. Base quality data are lacking; no much larger clone is found one base away. The record originates from a study of cytomegalovirus exposure and HLA in healthy donors (dated by TCRdb to the late 2010s). Describing the broader study: In an earlier analysis of some 610 of the donors, about 270 Gb of sequence data and 100 million or so unique TCR beta sequences from 150 million to 200 million T cells were reported. Rather than using new phenotypic data, the later analysis identified candidate immune exposures from TCR beta sequences and from how often those sequences occurred across donors. To study patterns of TCR occurrence, a later analysis re-analyzed previously published TCR beta repertoires from 650 to 750 donors and added high-resolution HLA genotyping. Donor age, sex, ethnicity and CMV serostatus were compiled alongside the repertoire data. The genetic ancestry cluster associated with self-reported Caucasian donors included 65% to 90% of the roughly 360 genotyped donors. To predict cytomegalovirus infection status, the study brought together high-throughput TCR immunosequencing, statistical association of individual TCRs with disease status, and machine learning. All discovery cohort repertoires had been generated using a single sequencing platform. Both class I and class II loci were covered by HLA typing, at four-digit resolution. Roughly 5 DR-DQ haplotypes were handled as single units for association and clustering, since linkage in the cohort was strong. The number of typed donors differed by locus: roughly 620-640 for A, B, C, DRB1 and DQB1; roughly 510 for DQA1; approximately 600 for DPA1; and roughly 450 for DPB1. Among roughly 400 genotyped donors of the cohort, an average of around 240,000 unique TCR beta nucleotide sequences were sequenced per donor, around 20% of them non-productive. An early release that covered about 600 HLA-typed donors contained about 290 gigabases of sequencing data and 65 million to 100 million unique TCR sequences. A separate validation cohort of roughly 110 different subjects was used in addition to the roughly 700-subject first cohort. The study aimed to test whether cataloging public T cell receptors could reveal signatures of past pathogen exposure. Using immunosequencing, the study profiled T cell repertoires from 666 subjects and related those repertoires to cytomegalovirus serostatus. In an earlier analysis of over 550 of the donors, high-throughput TCR beta sequencing was used to judge whether each TCR beta V gene segment behaved as functional or pseudogenic. In a later genetic analysis, genome-wide SNP genotypes for about 65% of the 666 donors were used, and that subset was treated as a discovery cohort.

Library generation was performed with the immunoSEQ multiplex PCR assay. The multiplex PCR relied on a mix of 60 forward primers for TCR Vbeta segments and 13 reverse primers for TCR Jbeta segments. The CDR3 region of rearranged TCR beta genes was amplified from genomic DNA by a multiplex PCR assay. Amplified TCR beta libraries were sequenced as 87-base-pair reads on the Illumina HiSeq System. In the paper's pipeline: A later analysis counted about 82 million unique TCR beta chains across the 550 to 700 repertoires, and 9.5 million to 11 million of these chains were shared by at least two donors. Raw reads were error-corrected and collapsed into unique sequences by a nearest-neighbor algorithm in which closely related sequences were merged to remove PCR and sequencing errors. CDR3 sequences were aligned to IMGT reference sequences to assign V, D and J gene segments. For a sequence to be retained, at least a six-nucleotide match to both a V gene segment and a J gene segment was required. Rearrangements were called productive when the CDR3 lacked stop codons and stayed in frame with V and J; all others were non-productive. Following IMGT convention, CDR3 was defined as the stretch from the second conserved V-encoded cysteine to the conserved J-encoded phenylalanine. Sequences without an unambiguous match to a single V gene segment were excluded from the earlier analysis of about 640 of the donors. An earlier analysis of a few hundred of the donors called V segments functional above 56.7% productive rearrangements and segregating when the between-donor standard deviation exceeded 5%. To diagnose cytomegalovirus status from the catalog of TCR beta chain sequences, a statistical classification framework was built. A later analysis assigned V and J genes by comparing TCR nucleotide sequences with IMGT/GENE-DB human TR gene sequences. The TCRdist pipeline was used in a later analysis to assign CDR3 sequences and most-parsimonious VDJ recombination scenarios. In a later analysis, every TCR beta chain was defined by the combination of its CDR3 amino acid sequence and its V-gene family, and reads without a unique V-gene family were dropped. A later analysis removed 500 to 600 highly shared, low-generation-probability nucleotide sequences to deal with suspected cross-contamination and a sequencing artifact. For each public chain, a later analysis derived a clonal expansion index from normalized ranks of inferred template counts within each repertoire. Generation probabilities in a later analysis came from a VDJ recombination model fitted to out-of-frame rearrangements, and those results were checked against IGoR. A later analysis scored TCR-TCR, TCR-HLA and TCR-CMV co-occurrence with hypergeometric tests, applying a repertoire-size bias correction to TCR pairs. To estimate false discovery rates, a later analysis permuted the HLA or CMV assignments 20 times. A later analysis grouped co-occurring TCRs with DBSCAN, adding TCRdist sequence similarity when clustering within HLA-allele-positive subsets. For co-occurrence clustering, repertoires with fewer than 30,000 or more than 120,000 public chains were excluded, along with about five repertoires with anomalous nucleotide sharing. The table was pulled from immuneACCESS by TCRdb, which kept in-frame rearrangements only. Such tables lose some clones; where checked, under half of the loss comes from unresolved V genes, and the rest has no known cause. The D gene and trimming were derived from the DNA, and the V and J assignments and clone size from that table. This sample comprises roughly 67,000 clones, approximately 80% of them detected only once. Less than 3% of the sample lies in the top ten.

The cohort was made up of 500 to 850 healthy bone marrow donors. Cohort members were all nominally healthy when sampled, although unrecorded immune exposures were likely present. The donor was CMV seronegative and belonged to the group of 350 to 400 seronegative cohort members. Each donor provided a peripheral blood sample, and peripheral blood mononuclear cells were used for TCR beta sequencing. The Qiagen DNeasy Blood Extraction Kit was used to extract genomic DNA from the blood cell samples. The germline V gene provides CDR1 LGHNT and CDR2 FRNRAP. Trimmed from V: 1 base; trimmed from J: 4 bases; junction bases lacking a gene match: 2. There are 15 amino acids in the CDR3, from cysteine to phenylalanine inclusive. The CDR3 DNA has 45 bases and is translated from base 1. General findings and caveats noted by the study authors: At a false discovery rate of 0.05, a later analysis linked some 18,000 TCR beta sequences to specific HLA alleles. About 17 rarely observed V segments, including chromosome 9 orphons, were excluded from the earlier analysis of about 500 of the donors because counts were too low. Most TCR sequences were observed very rarely across donors, whereas some public TCRs were present in many individuals. This cohort had only TCR beta chains sequenced, and the lack of alpha or paired-chain data limited which features could be detected. In a later analysis, HLA-associated TCR beta chains were found to be more clonally expanded and to have lower generation probabilities than equally common non-associated chains. A later analysis found that most CMV-associated TCR beta chains appeared HLA-restricted, with HLA associations seemingly driven largely by CMV exposure. Linkage disequilibrium might explain the correlated functional status among segregating V segments, but an unknown experimental factor could not be ruled out. Several of the top co-occurrence clusters appeared to be linked to parvovirus B19, influenza, CMV and Epstein-Barr virus, according to a later analysis. A few of the identified cytomegalovirus-associated TCR beta chains were confirmed in vitro to be specific for cytomegalovirus antigens. According to a later analysis, TCR association rates differed among HLA loci, with DRB1 alleles showing the most associated TCRs and HLA-C alleles showing the fewest. The study listed 150 to 200 TCR beta chains as associated with cytomegalovirus. A cluster of highly shared sequence variants was judged likely to be a technical artifact of the sequencing pipeline. Sequencing depth was assumed to be roughly uniform across donors in the presence/absence analyses, though that assumption may not hold. The authors suggested that the approach could potentially be extended to other disease states and immunological phenotypes. In a later genetic analysis, fewer N-insertions in productive TCRs were reported among donors in an Asian-associated ancestry cluster than the roughly 700-donor mean. Some IMGT-functional V segments, including TRBV6-2 and TRBV6-3, could not be told apart with the 87-base-pair reads, so those segments were excluded. In both the original and validation cohorts, the classifier was reported to diagnose cytomegalovirus status with high specificity and sensitivity. An earlier analysis of 587 of the donors showed that most TCR beta V segments appeared in productive rearrangements either about 87% or about 30% of the time, which broadly matched IMGT annotations. Because HLA typing was unavailable for some donors at each locus, only the typed subset was used in association tests. A later genetic analysis associated a missense DCLRE1C variant with V-gene and J-gene trimming of TCR beta chains, and an independent cohort replicated the association. When HLA alleles, especially DR and DQ, strongly co-occurred, attributing TCR associations to individual alleles was difficult. Immune exposure information for the cohort was limited to CMV serostatus. A further reported finding was that TCR beta sequences accurately predicted the HLA-A and HLA-B alleles for most subjects in the first cohort.

This clonotype originated in a woman aged 25 to 39 in good health and CMV-seronegative. Sequenced input: PBMCs. The chain is made from TRBV12-5 and TRBJ1-5; 9 central bases correspond to TRBD1. The CDR3 region has the sequence CASGLGTGENQPQHF. In nucleotide form, the sequence is TGTGCTAGTGGTTTGGGGACAGGGGAGAATCAGCCCCAGCATTTT.